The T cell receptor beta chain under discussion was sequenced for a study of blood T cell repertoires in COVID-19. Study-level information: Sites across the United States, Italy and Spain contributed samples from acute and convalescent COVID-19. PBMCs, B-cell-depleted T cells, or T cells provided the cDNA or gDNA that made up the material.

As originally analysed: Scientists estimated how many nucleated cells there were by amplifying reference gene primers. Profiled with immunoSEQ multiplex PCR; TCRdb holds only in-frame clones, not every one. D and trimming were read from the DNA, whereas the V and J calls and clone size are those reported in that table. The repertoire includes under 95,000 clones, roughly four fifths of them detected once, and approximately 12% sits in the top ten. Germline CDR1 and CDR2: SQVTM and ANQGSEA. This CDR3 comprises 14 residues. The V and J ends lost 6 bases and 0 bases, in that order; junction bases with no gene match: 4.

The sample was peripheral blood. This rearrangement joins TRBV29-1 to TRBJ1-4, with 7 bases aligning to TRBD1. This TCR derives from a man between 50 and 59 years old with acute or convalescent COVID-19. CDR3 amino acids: CSVPQGATNEKLFF. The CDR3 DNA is TGCAGCGTCCCGCAGGGGGCAACTAATGAAAAACTGTTTTTT.